The 26 T cell receptor beta chains in this list originate from one sample, sequenced in a study of control samples from healthy donors and cancer patients. Libraries were prepared by immunoSEQ multiplex PCR; TCRdb keeps only in-frame clonotypes and omits some of them. The top ten clones hold around 3% of a sample with about 100,000 clones, roughly 92% of them seen once. Sequenced sample: blood. The origin of the receptors is a human donor in good health. The donor label of this sample is uncertain.

The rearrangement links TRBV2 to TRBJ1-1; 12 nucleotides match TRBD1. The trim removed 8 bases at V and 5 bases at J, leaving 6 bases unmatched. This CDR3 comprises 14 residues. Germline V gene data show CDR1 as SNHLY and CDR2 as FYNNEI. CDR3 amino acids: CASGGQGARTEAFF. DNA for the CDR3: TGTGCCAGCGGGGGACAGGGGGCGAGAACTGAAGCTTTCTTT.

The rearrangement links TRBV10-3 to TRBJ1-2, with D unclear. This CDR3 has 13 residues. Germline V gene data show CDR1 as ENHRY and CDR2 as SYGVKD. V was pared by 3 bases and J by 7 bases, with 12 bases between. CDR3 region: CAISDDLGSGYTF. The DNA of the CDR3 is TGTGCCATCAGTGACGATTTGGGGTCTGGCTACACCTTC.

The chain is built from TRBV4-2 and TRBJ1-4; no firm D call. CDR3 length equals 12 residues. Germline lookup yields CDR1 LGHNA and CDR2 YNFKEQ. Between the trimmed V and J ends, which lost 4 bases and 8 bases, there was a span of 8 bases. The CDR3 here is CASSLIGEKLFF. As DNA, the CDR3 is TGTGCCAGCAGCCTGATAGGGGAAAAACTGTTTTTT.

V usage is TRBV3-1 (or the pseudogene TRBV3-2) and J usage is TRBJ2-3; 12 positions agree with TRBD2. The CDR3 is 17 amino acids. The ends lost 4 bases at V and 2 bases at J; junction bases unmatched: 7. Germline CDR1 LGHDT, CDR2 YNNKEL (reference sequence). The CDR3 DNA is TGTGCCAGCAGCCGCCGACTAGCGGGGGCGTACACAGATACGCAGTATTTT. Its protein product is CASSRRLAGAYTDTQYF.

The V and J genes are TRBV15 and TRBJ2-7; tentative D call: TRBD1 (6 bases). CDR1 LNHNV and CDR2 YYDKDF come from the germline V gene (reference sequence). V lost 0 bases, J lost 5 bases, and 20 bases lay in between. This CDR3 comprises 17 residues. CDR3 sequence reads: CATSREGGWLLSDEQYF. The CDR3 DNA follows: TGTGCCACCAGCAGAGAAGGGGGTTGGCTACTTTCGGACGAGCAGTACTTC.

The gene calls are TRBV15 and TRBJ1-2, with D possibly matching TRBD1 (6 bases). Germline loops: CDR1 LNHNV, CDR2 YYDKDF (reference sequence). V gave up 3 bases and J gave up 4 bases, with 24 bases separating them. CDR3 length: 18 residues. This CDR3 is CATSRENPGTPRFYGYTF. Written as DNA, the CDR3 is TGTGCCACCAGCAGGGAAAATCCCGGGACACCGAGATTCTATGGCTACACCTTC.

This chain connects TRBV5-6 to TRBJ1-5; unclear D gene. This CDR3 comprises 16 residues. The V gene's germline CDR1 is SGHDT and CDR2 YYEEEE. The V and J ends lost 0 bases and 2 bases respectively, with 12 bases between them. CDR3: CASSLGGPLGNQPQHF. Written as DNA, the CDR3 is TGTGCCAGCAGCTTGGGTGGACCCCTGGGCAATCAGCCCCAGCATTTT.

The CDR3 reads CASSRTTSGGPQETQYF. The CDR3 bases are TGTGCCAGCTCACGCACGACTAGCGGGGGACCCCAAGAGACCCAGTACTTC. V and J are TRBV18 and TRBJ2-5; TRBD2 matches at 12 bases. The CDR3 runs 17 residues. V was clipped by 4 bases and J by 1 base; unmatched bases: 7. CDR1 is KGHSH, CDR2 LQKENI, per germline.

The chain carries TRBV30 and TRBJ1-2, with D possibly TRBD1 on 5 matching bases. The CDR3 runs 15 residues. V gave up 3 bases and J gave up 7 bases, with 21 bases separating them. Germline V lookup: CDR1 GTSNPN, CDR2 SVGIG (reference sequence). The CDR3 region is CAWSPTSAGVGGYTF. The CDR3 coding sequence is TGTGCCTGGAGCCCGACCTCCGCGGGGGTGGGTGGCTACACCTTC.

This sequence joins TRBV5-1 and TRBJ1-2, with D unclear. V shed 4 bases and J shed 4 bases, with 11 bases lying between them. The CDR3 runs 13 residues. The germline gives CDR1 SGHRS, CDR2 YFSETQ. This CDR3 is CASSRGLSYGYTF. In nucleotides, the CDR3 is TGCGCCAGCAGCCGTGGACTCAGCTATGGCTACACCTTC.

CDR3 protein: CASKTNEQFF. CDR3 nucleotide sequence: TGTGCCAGTAAGACCAATGAGCAGTTCTTC. V is TRBV2 and J is TRBJ2-1; D is undetermined. This CDR3 is 10 amino acids long. From germline, CDR1 is SNHLY and CDR2 FYNNEI. Trimming took 9 bases from V and 6 from J, leaving 6 bases between them.

The sample holds one count of this clone. The chain combines TRBV4-3 with TRBJ1-1; D is ambiguous. This CDR3 has 14 amino acids. Germline V gene lookup returns CDR1 LGHNA and CDR2 YSLEER. The V end lost 0 bases, the J end lost 3 bases, and 8 bases lay between the germline ends. CDR3 sequence (DNA): TGCGCCAGCAGCCAAGATGGCAGATACACTGAAGCTTTCTTT. Translating gives CASSQDGRYTEAFF.

The V and J genes are TRBV19 and TRBJ1-1; 7 bases map to TRBD1. Germline V gene data show CDR1 as LNHDA and CDR2 as SQIVND (reference sequence). V lost 2 bases to trimming and J lost 3 bases; unmatched junction nucleotides: 3. The CDR3 is 14 residues long. The CDR3 protein is CASSIRGGDTEAFF. Written as DNA, the CDR3 is TGTGCCAGTAGTATAAGAGGGGGCGACACTGAAGCTTTCTTT.

This chain uses TRBV29-1 with TRBJ2-4; D gene unclear. Trimming took off 4 bases at V and 3 bases at J, with 10 bases between the two ends. Germline assignment: CDR1 SQVTM and CDR2 ANQGSEA. The CDR3 spans 13 residues. CDR3 nucleotide sequence: TGCAGCGTTGTCGAAACGGACAAAAACATTCAGTACTTC. Encoded protein: CSVVETDKNIQYF.

The chain combines TRBV7-7 with TRBJ1-1; 7 positions agree with TRBD1. J was trimmed by 5 bases and V by 5 bases; bases with no gene match: 5. Germline V lookup: CDR1 SSHAT, CDR2 FNYEAQ (reference sequence). The CDR3 consists of 13 residues. Written as DNA, the CDR3 is TGTGCCAGCAGCGCAGACAGGGATACTGAAGCTTTCTTT. It encodes CASSADRDTEAFF. The full variable domain, completed using reference TRBV7-7 and TRBJ1-1, is GAGVSQSPRYKVTKRGQDVTLRCDPISSHATLYWYQQALGQGPEFLTYFNYEAQPDKSGLPSDRFSAERPEGSISTLTIQRTEQRDSAMYRCASSADRDTEAFFGQGTRLTVV.

This chain uses TRBV12-3 or TRBV12-4 with TRBJ2-7; no clear D gene. V was trimmed by 7 bases and J by 3 bases, leaving 10 bases between them. CDR3 length equals 12 residues. This CDR3 reads CASTPNHYEQYF. The CDR3 DNA follows: TGTGCCAGCACCCCGAACCACTACGAGCAGTACTTC.

This rearrangement joins TRBV15 to TRBJ1-4; no firm D call. The CDR3 extends over 14 amino acids. The V gene lost 3 bases and the J gene lost 6 bases, with 11 bases spanning the gap. Germline V gene sequence: CDR1 LNHNV, CDR2 YYDKDF (reference sequence). DNA for the CDR3: TGTGCCACCAGCAGGGGTGCCGGCTATGAAAAACTGTTTTTT. It translates to CATSRGAGYEKLFF.

The chain carries TRBV21-1 and TRBJ1-5; the D call TRBD1 from the table was never checked on the DNA. TRBV21-1 is a known pseudogene. The CDR3 is 14 residues long. This CDR3 is CERGSGALDEPQHF. The CDR3 DNA follows: TGTGAGAGGGGTTCAGGGGCCCTAGATGAGCCCCAGCATTTT.

This chain links TRBV19 with TRBJ1-3; D gene ambiguous. Germline CDR1 LNHDA, CDR2 SQIVND (reference sequence). The V end was cut by 0 bases, the J end by 0 bases, with 6 bases between. The CDR3 has 15 amino acids. The CDR3 DNA is TGTGCCAGTAGTATAGACAGTTTCTCTGGAAACACCATATATTTT. This codes for CASSIDSFSGNTIYF.

The chain carries TRBV9 and TRBJ2-3; the match to TRBD1 covers 7 bases. CDR1 and CDR2 from the germline V gene are SGDLS and YYNGEE. J lost 2 bases, V lost 5 bases, and 5 bases had no gene match. There are 14 residues in the CDR3. The CDR3 here is CASRPGQITDTQYF. The CDR3 coding sequence is TGTGCCAGCAGGCCGGGACAGATCACAGATACGCAGTATTTT.

The chain couples TRBV15 to TRBJ2-5, with D perhaps being TRBD1 or TRBD2 (6 bases each). CDR1 is LNHNV, CDR2 YYDKDF, per germline (reference sequence). The CDR3 sequence is 15 residues long. V was trimmed by 5 bases and J by 3 bases, leaving 16 bases between them. The CDR3 region is CATSAQGGSKETQYF. In DNA, the CDR3 is TGTGCCACCAGCGCGCAAGGGGGGTCGAAAGAGACCCAGTACTTC.

The chain carries TRBV2 and TRBJ1-4; D uncertain. Germline lookup yields CDR1 SNHLY and CDR2 FYNNEI. V was pared by 6 bases and J by 2 bases, with 7 bases between. The CDR3 is made up of 13 amino acids. In DNA form, the CDR3 reads TGTGCCAGCAGAGACAACACTAATGAAAAACTGTTTTTT. Translated: CASRDNTNEKLFF.

The chain carries TRBV6-2 or TRBV6-3 and TRBJ1-2; D unclear. The V gene lost 2 bases and the J gene lost 8 bases, with 12 bases spanning the gap. Per germline, CDR1 MNHEY and CDR2 SVGEGT. This CDR3 has 13 amino acids. The chain's CDR3 is CASSYRQAGGYTF. In nucleotides, the CDR3 is TGTGCCAGCAGTTACCGGCAAGCCGGGGGCTACACCTTC.

The V call is TRBV6-5, the J call TRBJ1-2; no definite D call. The germline V gene has CDR1 MNHEY and CDR2 SVGAGI. This CDR3 is 14 amino acids long. V dropped 6 bases and J dropped 8 bases, with 19 bases sitting between them. The DNA for the CDR3 is TGTGCCAGCAGCAAACGAATGGACGGGCTGGGCTACACCTTC. Its translation: CASSKRMDGLGYTF.

J is TRBJ2-7 and V is TRBV6-1, with D perhaps TRBD1 (5 bases). CDR3 size: 19 residues. Germline V gene data show CDR1 as MNHNS and CDR2 as SASEGT. Trimming took 2 bases from V and 3 from J, leaving 26 bases between them. The CDR3 DNA reads as TGTGCCAGCAGTGAACGGCACAGGAACTACCGACAAAAAAACTACGAGCAGTACTTC. Residues: CASSERHRNYRQKNYEQYF.

This chain uses TRBV6-5 with TRBJ1-1, with D possibly matching TRBD1 (5 bases). This CDR3 spans 15 amino acids. Between the trimmed V and J ends, which lost 6 bases and 1 base, there was a span of 15 bases. The V gene's germline CDR1 is MNHEY and CDR2 SVGAGI. Here the CDR3 reads CASRKQHGGNTEAFF. In DNA form, the CDR3 reads TGTGCCAGCAGGAAACAGCACGGGGGGAACACTGAAGCTTTCTTT.